Listed here are 14 T cell receptor beta chains from one sample, sequenced in a study of T cells in localized non-small cell lung cancer (dated by TCRdb to about 2020). Library prep was done by the immunoSEQ multiplex PCR assay. The table comes from immuneACCESS by way of TCRdb, which keeps in-frame sequences with V and J called. Part of the clones is missing from these tables; in studies checked, under half for an unresolved V gene and the rest for unknown reasons. The sample records 30,000 to 40,000 clones, 85% to 90% of which are singletons. Approximately 4% of the sample is taken by the ten largest. The specimen was peripheral blood, collected before any cancer treatment. The receptors come from a woman between 35 and 75 years old with stage I lung adenocarcinoma.

The V gene is TRBV5-6, the J gene TRBJ1-2; D not resolved. V was pared by 1 base and J by 7 bases, with 8 bases between. The CDR3 sequence is 12 residues long. In germline, CDR1 is SGHDT, CDR2 YYEEEE. The CDR3 region has the DNA TGTGCCAGCAGCTTGCCCAGGCGTGGCTACACCTTC. This sequence encodes CASSLPRRGYTF.

The rearrangement links TRBV4-3 to TRBJ2-1; TRBD2 matches 9 bases. Trimming cost V 0 bases and J 6 bases; bases outside gene matches: 6. Germline CDR1 LGHNA, CDR2 YSLEER. CDR3 length: 16 residues. For the CDR3, the DNA is TGCGCCAGCAGCCAAGATTTGGCGGGGGGGCCCAATGAGCAGTTCTTC. Amino acids: CASSQDLAGGPNEQFF.

This clone was detected only once. The V and J genes are TRBV9 and TRBJ1-2; a possible D gene is TRBD1 (5 bases). The CDR3 has 14 residues. Deletions cut 3 bases from V and 7 bases from J, with 16 bases between. Looked up from germline, CDR1 is SGDLS and CDR2 is YYNGEE. CDR3 region: CASSALDTGGGYTF. CDR3 bases: TGTGCCAGCAGCGCCCTGGACACCGGCGGTGGCTACACCTTC.

The genes are TRBV2 and TRBJ1-5; TRBD1 is a possible D gene (5 bases). Germline V CDR1 and CDR2: SNHLY, FYNNEI. This CDR3 comprises 14 residues. With 7 bases removed from V and 7 bases from J, the gap between germline ends came to 17 bases. The CDR3, as DNA: TGTGCCAGCACCGATGGGGCAGGCTTCCAGCCCCAGCATTTT. It encodes CASTDGAGFQPQHF.

This chain links TRBV9 with TRBJ2-1, with a weak D call TRBD1 (6 bases). V lost 3 bases to trimming and J lost 7 bases, with 20 bases between them. CDR3 length: 16 residues. Per the germline V gene, CDR1 is SGDLS and CDR2 is YYNGEE. The CDR3 reads CASSGVLGAGKNEQFF. The CDR3 DNA is TGTGCCAGCAGCGGCGTTTTGGGGGCAGGGAAGAATGAGCAGTTCTTC.

The rearrangement uses TRBV15 and TRBJ1-1; 7 bases match TRBD1. V was clipped by 0 bases and J by 0 bases; unmatched bases: 7. The CDR3 length is 17 residues. Germline values: CDR1 LNHNV, CDR2 YYDKDF (reference sequence). CDR3 sequence: CATSRDLWDSMNTEAFF. The CDR3, as DNA: TGTGCCACCAGCAGAGATTTGTGGGACAGCATGAACACTGAAGCTTTCTTT.

The chain joins TRBV7-2 to TRBJ1-2, with D unclear. The V end lost 4 bases, the J end lost 8 bases, and 14 bases lay between the germline ends. The CDR3 has 13 residues. CDR1 and CDR2 (germline): SGHTA, FQGNSA. The CDR3 nucleotides read TGTGCCAGCAGCTACCGGGATCTAAGAGGCTACACCTTC. Protein product: CASSYRDLRGYTF.

This rearrangement joins TRBV18 to TRBJ2-7; D may be TRBD1 (5 bases). V was cut by 5 bases and J by 0 bases, with 5 bases left in between. Germline V gene lookup returns CDR1 KGHSH and CDR2 LQKENI. The CDR3 length is 12 residues. The chain's CDR3 is CASSDSSYEQYF. CDR3 nucleotide sequence: TGTGCCAGCTCAGACAGCTCCTACGAGCAGTACTTC.

The J gene is TRBJ2-2, the V gene TRBV6-5, with a possible D match to TRBD1 (5 bases). The V end was cut by 6 bases, the J end by 7 bases, with 12 bases between. The CDR3 is made up of 13 amino acids. The germline V gene encodes CDR1 MNHEY and CDR2 SVGAGI. CDR3 protein: CASSAGFIGELFF. CDR3 coding DNA: TGTGCCAGCAGCGCAGGGTTCATCGGGGAGCTGTTTTTT.

The V call is TRBV2, the J call TRBJ2-5; D remains unclear. The CDR3 covers 12 residues. V shed 8 bases and J shed 2 bases, with 9 bases lying between them. Germline CDR1 reads SNHLY; CDR2 reads FYNNEI. This CDR3 reads CASSPGQETQYF. The CDR3 nucleotides read TGTGCCAGCTCCCCCGGGCAAGAGACCCAGTACTTC.

The chain links TRBV7-2 to TRBJ1-5; D unresolved. Germline CDR1 SGHTA, CDR2 FQGNSA. The CDR3 loop spans 14 amino acids. Trimming left V 0 bases short and J 7 bases short, with 10 bases between. The CDR3 loop is CASSLARGGQPQHF. CDR3 coding DNA: TGTGCCAGCAGCTTAGCCCGAGGAGGGCAGCCCCAGCATTTT.

This rearrangement joins TRBV9 to TRBJ2-5, with D possibly TRBD2 on 6 matching bases. This CDR3 is built from 15 residues. Trimming pared 0 bases from V and 2 bases from J, leaving 11 bases between. The germline CDR1 and CDR2 sequences are SGDLS and YYNGEE. This chain's CDR3 is CASSVVASAQETQYF. In DNA, the CDR3 is TGTGCCAGCAGCGTAGTCGCTAGCGCGCAAGAGACCCAGTACTTC.

The chain links TRBV4-3 to TRBJ1-2, with D maybe TRBD1 (5 bases). Between the trimmed V and J ends, which lost 3 bases and 3 bases, there was a span of 14 bases. Germline V gene lookup returns CDR1 LGHNA and CDR2 YSLEER. The CDR3 runs 15 residues. CDR3 protein: CASSHDRTKYYGYTF. CDR3 nucleotides: TGCGCCAGCAGCCATGACAGAACCAAATACTATGGCTACACCTTC.

The J gene is TRBJ1-2, the V gene TRBV11-2; TRBD1 agrees at 10 bases. CDR1 is SGHAT, CDR2 FQNNGV, per germline. This CDR3 contains 15 residues. Germline trimming cut 5 bases from V and 2 bases from J; bases unmatched to any gene: 5. In nucleotides, the CDR3 is TGTGCCAGCAGCACCCGACAGGGGGCGAACTATGGCTACACCTTC. Its protein product is CASSTRQGANYGYTF.